The entry that follows covers one TCR beta chain sequence. This sample was taken from a study of T cell repertoires in cytomegalovirus infection. TCRdb ran MiXCR on the reads and lists one entry per CDR3 protein. The sample shows about 530,000 distinct CDR3 sequences, around a quarter of them seen only once. The CDR3 has 15 amino acids. V lost 4 bases, J lost 2 bases, and 13 bases lay in between. From germline, CDR1 is SGHNT and CDR2 YYREEE (reference sequence). The clonotype was recovered from a human donor in good health (CMV status not recorded). Some clones in this sample may be carry-over from other donors' samples. The sample taken for sequencing was PBMCs. V gene TRBV5-4 combines with J gene TRBJ2-1, with no clear D. The CDR3, as DNA: TGTGCCAGCAGCCCGCCCACAGAGACCTACAATGAGCAGTTCTTC. It specifies CASSPPTETYNEQFF.